The source of this TCR beta chain is a study of blood T cell repertoires in COVID-19. Study overall: Donors in the United States, Italy and Spain gave samples during acute or convalescent COVID-19. PBMCs, B-cell-depleted T cells, or T cells were the source of the cDNA or gDNA that made up the material.

This CDR3 comprises 14 residues. J gave up 7 bases and V 3 bases, and 2 bases lay outside the gene matches. Germline values: CDR1 SGHAT, CDR2 FQNNGV. Per the authors' pipeline: Reference gene primer amplification yielded estimated nucleated cell counts. This table comes from immunoSEQ multiplex PCR, and its TCRdb copy is limited to in-frame clones, with some not included. From that table come the V and J calls and clone size; the DNA was used to work out D and trimming. The sample has 150,000 or so clones, 82% seen once; the top ten hold around 7%. Seattle's cohort entered during active infection and was followed longitudinally.

The clonotype was recovered from a woman aged 40 to 50 with COVID-19, enrolled during active disease. This rearrangement joins TRBV11-2 to TRBJ1-3, with 11 bases that match TRBD1. Sequenced input: peripheral blood. The CDR3 reads CASSFGQGANTIYF. CDR3 in DNA: TGTGCCAGCAGCTTCGGACAGGGGGCCAACACCATATATTTT.